These 8 T cell receptor beta chains share one sample of origin, sequenced in a study of T cell changes during pregnancy in multiple sclerosis. The repertoire was sequenced with immunoSEQ multiplex PCR; TCRdb's copy has only in-frame clones and lacks some. The data contain roughly 100,000 clones, around 91% of them singletons. The source material was peripheral blood, sampled after pregnancy. The origin of the receptors is a female donor with multiple sclerosis, enrolled in a pregnancy study.

The chain's CDR3 is CASRGSGTGRNQPQHF. CDR3 in DNA: TGTGCCAGCAGAGGGTCAGGGACGGGGAGGAATCAGCCCCAGCATTTT. V usage is TRBV27 and J usage is TRBJ1-5, with a possible D match to TRBD1 (5 bases). The CDR3 spans 16 residues. With 6 bases removed from V and 4 bases from J, the gap between germline ends came to 19 bases. Germline CDR1 reads MNHEY; CDR2 reads SMNVEV (reference sequence).

The chain combines TRBV6-5 with TRBJ1-2; 8 bases fit TRBD1. Trimming at V came to 4 bases and at J to 0 bases, leaving 4 bases not matched to a gene. The CDR3 spans 15 residues. Per germline, CDR1 MNHEY and CDR2 SVGAGI. The CDR3 DNA is TGTGCCAGCAGTTTGAGACAGGGGCCTAACTATGGCTACACCTTC. The encoded protein is CASSLRQGPNYGYTF.

The chain employs TRBV5-1 and TRBJ2-1, with D perhaps TRBD1 (6 bases). Trimming left V 7 bases short and J 5 bases short, with 13 bases between. This CDR3 has 13 amino acids. CDR1 and CDR2 from the germline V gene are SGHRS and YFSETQ. The CDR3 reads CASGSTGNNEQFF. CDR3 bases: TGCGCCAGCGGTTCCACAGGGAACAATGAGCAGTTCTTC.

The CDR3 sequence is CASSPPVVTDNEQFF. CDR3 nucleotides: TGCGCCAGCAGCCCCCCCGTAGTAACCGACAATGAGCAGTTCTTC. The chain combines TRBV10-2 with TRBJ2-1, with D unresolved. The CDR3 is 15 residues long. V was clipped by 6 bases and J by 5 bases, with 17 bases between them. The germline gives CDR1 WSHSY, CDR2 SAAADI.

The J gene is TRBJ1-5, the V gene TRBV19; possible D gene TRBD1, 5 bases. Germline assignment: CDR1 LNHDA and CDR2 SQIVND (reference sequence). This CDR3 spans 14 amino acids. Trimming took off 7 bases at V and 7 bases at J, with 17 bases between the two ends. CDR3 in amino acids: CASTIQNKGQPQHF. CDR3 nucleotide sequence: TGTGCCAGTACCATACAGAACAAGGGGCAGCCCCAGCATTTT.

The chain has TRBV7-9 and TRBJ1-2, with D hard to call. CDR1 and CDR2 from the germline V gene are SEHNR and FQNEAQ (reference sequence). The CDR3 is 14 residues long. V lost 7 bases and J 8 bases, leaving 20 bases between the germline ends. CDR3 in amino acids: CASTVGSWKEGYTF. CDR3 coding DNA: TGTGCCAGCACCGTCGGTTCGTGGAAGGAGGGCTACACCTTC.

The V call is TRBV7-9, the J call TRBJ2-7; unclear D gene. Between the trimmed V and J ends, which lost 1 base and 5 bases, there was a span of 9 bases. The CDR3 totals 13 residues. Germline V CDR1 and CDR2: SEHNR, FQNEAQ (reference sequence). The CDR3 DNA follows: TGTGCCAGCAGCTTAGTAGCCGGAAACGAGCAGTACTTC. It translates to CASSLVAGNEQYF.

The chain links TRBV5-1 to TRBJ1-1; perhaps TRBD1 as D (5 bases). The length of the CDR3 is 14 residues. Germline CDR1 is SGHRS and CDR2 is YFSETQ. Trimming left V 0 bases short and J 8 bases short, with 14 bases between. The CDR3 loop reads CASSLELSKGEAFF. CDR3 nucleotide sequence: TGCGCCAGCAGCTTGGAGCTCTCTAAGGGGGAAGCTTTCTTT.